This is a list of T cell receptor beta chains from one sample in a study of shared clonotypes between healthy human individuals. Generated by immunoSEQ multiplex PCR, the TCRdb table keeps only in-frame clones and is missing some. The profile shows under 2,000,000 clones, about 95% of them singletons. The sample consisted of naive CD8+ T cells sorted from blood. The receptors stem from a man between 18 and 35 years old in good health. Both conserved end residues are part of each CDR3. A D gene is named only where the DNA matches it firmly. Only part of the rows carry a size: once, few, many, or a class if the clone is expanded.

TGTGCCAGCAGTTACTCAGCGGGAGGGAGCTACGAGCAGTACTTC CASSYSAGGSYEQYF TRBV6-5 . TRBD2 TRBJ2-7
TGTGCCAGCAGCCTCCGGGTCCTGGGGGAGCAGTACTTC CASSLRVLGEQYF TRBV7-6 . . TRBJ2-7
TGTGCCAGCAGCGTAACCGCGGGGAACTATGGCTACACCTTC CASSVTAGNYGYTF TRBV9 . . TRBJ1-2
TGCGCCAGCAGCTTGAGAGGGACAGGGGGTGTTGCTTCCTACGAGCAGTACTTC CASSLRGTGGVASYEQYF TRBV5-1 . TRBD1 TRBJ2-7
TGTGCCAGCCAATGGACGGGAGTCTATGGCTACACCTTC CASQWTGVYGYTF TRBV2 . . TRBJ1-2
TGCGCCAGCAGCCAAGCGTCAGGGGTTTGGAACACTGAAGCTTTCTTT CASSQASGVWNTEAFF TRBV4-3 . . TRBJ1-1
TGTGCCAGCAGTCTAGCGGGATACACCGGGGAGCTGTTTTTT CASSLAGYTGELFF TRBV27 . TRBD2 TRBJ2-2
TGTGCCAGCAGCTTTGGGACAGGGCAGGGCTACACCTTC CASSFGTGQGYTF TRBV5-6 . TRBD1 TRBJ1-2
TGTGCCAGCAGTTTAGGTACACCCGGGGGACAGCCCCAGCATTTT CASSLGTPGGQPQHF TRBV27 . . TRBJ1-5
TGTGCCAGCAGTCTCACAGGGGATACTGAAGCTTTCTTT CASSLTGDTEAFF TRBV28 . TRBD1 TRBJ1-1
TGCGCCAGCAGCCAAGATGCCCCACCCGGTTACGAGCAGTACTTC CASSQDAPPGYEQYF TRBV4-3 . . TRBJ2-7
TGTGCCTGGAGTGTACGAGTAGGGGGGTGGGAGCAGTTCTTC CAWSVRVGGWEQFF TRBV30 . . TRBJ2-1
TGTGCCAGCAGTTTATTACAGAATAACTATGGCTACACCTTC CASSLLQNNYGYTF TRBV28 . . TRBJ1-2
TGTGCCAGCAGTTCCGGGACTCAAGAGACCCAGTACTTC CASSSGTQETQYF TRBV27 . . TRBJ2-5
TGCGCCAGCAGCCAACGAGCCGAACGCTACGAGCAGTACTTC CASSQRAERYEQYF TRBV4-1 . . TRBJ2-7
TGTGCCAGTAGTATTGCCGGGACTTCCATGGCAGATACGCAGTATTTT CASSIAGTSMADTQYF TRBV19 . . TRBJ2-3
TGTGCCAGCAGTTGGGACCCGTACTCCTACGAGCAGTACTTC CASSWDPYSYEQYF TRBV5-4 . . TRBJ2-7
TGTGCCAGCAGCGTAGATAAGGGGGGTTCCACAGATACGCAGTATTTT CASSVDKGGSTDTQYF TRBV9 . . TRBJ2-3
TGTGCCAGCAGTTTCGGGACAGGGCCCTTATACGAGCAGTACTTC CASSFGTGPLYEQYF TRBV28 . TRBD1 TRBJ2-7
TGTGCTAGCAGCTACACGGGTCCGGGGACTCAAGAGACCCAGTACTTC CASSYTGPGTQETQYF TRBV7-7 once . TRBJ2-5
TGTGCCAGCAGCTTAGGTACCTACGAGCAGTACTTC CASSLGTYEQYF TRBV7-9 few . TRBJ2-7
TGTGCCAGCAGCTTGGCCGCACGGGATACCTACAATGAGCAGTTCTTC CASSLAARDTYNEQFF TRBV5-6 . . TRBJ2-1
TGTGCCAGCGGGAGCCCCCCACTAGCAGCGACTAGCACAGATACGCAGTATTTT CASGSPPLAATSTDTQYF TRBV2 . . TRBJ2-3
TGTGCCAGCAGCTTAATCTGGACGGCCTCCGACGAGCAGTACTTC CASSLIWTASDEQYF TRBV7-2 . . TRBJ2-7
TGTGCCAGCAGGATGGGACAGGGGGAGACCCAGTACTTC CASRMGQGETQYF TRBV6-5 . TRBD1 TRBJ2-5
TGTGCCAGCAGCTTAGTTACTGACCTGGGGAATGAGCAGTTCTTC CASSLVTDLGNEQFF TRBV7-2 . . TRBJ2-1
TGTGCCAGTAGCGCCGGCACAGATACGCAGTATTTT CASSAGTDTQYF TRBV19 . . TRBJ2-3
TGCGCCAGCAAGCATGAGAAAAATGAGCAGTTCTTC CASKHEKNEQFF TRBV5-1 . . TRBJ2-1
TGTGCCTGGAGTAGGGCAGGAACTAACTATGGCTACACCTTC CAWSRAGTNYGYTF TRBV30 . . TRBJ1-2
TGCGCCAGCAGCCAAGCTGGGCTTGGCAATCAGCCCCAGCATTTT CASSQAGLGNQPQHF TRBV4-1 . . TRBJ1-5
TGTGCCAGCAGCCCCCCGGAGGGGCCCTACAATGAGCAGTTCTTC CASSPPEGPYNEQFF TRBV7-9 . . TRBJ2-1
TGTGCCAGCAGTGAAATGAACGTGTTATGGCAGTTCTTC CASSEMNVLWQFF TRBV6-1 . . TRBJ2-1
TGTGCCAGCAGCTCAGGGGGCTGGGGCGAGCAGTACTTC CASSSGGWGEQYF TRBV5-5 . TRBD1 TRBJ2-7
TGTGCCAGCAGCTATCGACTAGCGGGAGAGGTCGGGGAGCTGTTTTTT CASSYRLAGEVGELFF TRBV5-4 . TRBD2 TRBJ2-2
TGTGCCAGCAGCGCTGACAGGGGGCTGAGCGGGAGTGTCGAGCAGTACTTC CASSADRGLSGSVEQYF TRBV9 . TRBD1 TRBJ2-7
TGTGCCAGCTCACCACTTGAGGGACCAACGACCCCGGCTTTCTTT CASSPLEGPTTPAFF TRBV18 . . TRBJ1-1
TGTGCCAGCAGCGCGGACACTAGCACAGATACGCAGTATTTT CASSADTSTDTQYF TRBV5-6 . . TRBJ2-3
TGTGCCAGCAGTGAAGCGCATAACAGCTATGGCTACACCTTC CASSEAHNSYGYTF TRBV2 . . TRBJ1-2
TGCGCCAGCAGCTTGGTCCCAGGGGCTAATGAGCAGTTCTTC CASSLVPGANEQFF TRBV5-1 . . TRBJ2-1
TGTGCCAGCAGCACTCCTAAGGGCCGGACAGGACATTGGGAGACCCAGTACTTC CASSTPKGRTGHWETQYF TRBV7-9 . TRBD1 TRBJ2-5